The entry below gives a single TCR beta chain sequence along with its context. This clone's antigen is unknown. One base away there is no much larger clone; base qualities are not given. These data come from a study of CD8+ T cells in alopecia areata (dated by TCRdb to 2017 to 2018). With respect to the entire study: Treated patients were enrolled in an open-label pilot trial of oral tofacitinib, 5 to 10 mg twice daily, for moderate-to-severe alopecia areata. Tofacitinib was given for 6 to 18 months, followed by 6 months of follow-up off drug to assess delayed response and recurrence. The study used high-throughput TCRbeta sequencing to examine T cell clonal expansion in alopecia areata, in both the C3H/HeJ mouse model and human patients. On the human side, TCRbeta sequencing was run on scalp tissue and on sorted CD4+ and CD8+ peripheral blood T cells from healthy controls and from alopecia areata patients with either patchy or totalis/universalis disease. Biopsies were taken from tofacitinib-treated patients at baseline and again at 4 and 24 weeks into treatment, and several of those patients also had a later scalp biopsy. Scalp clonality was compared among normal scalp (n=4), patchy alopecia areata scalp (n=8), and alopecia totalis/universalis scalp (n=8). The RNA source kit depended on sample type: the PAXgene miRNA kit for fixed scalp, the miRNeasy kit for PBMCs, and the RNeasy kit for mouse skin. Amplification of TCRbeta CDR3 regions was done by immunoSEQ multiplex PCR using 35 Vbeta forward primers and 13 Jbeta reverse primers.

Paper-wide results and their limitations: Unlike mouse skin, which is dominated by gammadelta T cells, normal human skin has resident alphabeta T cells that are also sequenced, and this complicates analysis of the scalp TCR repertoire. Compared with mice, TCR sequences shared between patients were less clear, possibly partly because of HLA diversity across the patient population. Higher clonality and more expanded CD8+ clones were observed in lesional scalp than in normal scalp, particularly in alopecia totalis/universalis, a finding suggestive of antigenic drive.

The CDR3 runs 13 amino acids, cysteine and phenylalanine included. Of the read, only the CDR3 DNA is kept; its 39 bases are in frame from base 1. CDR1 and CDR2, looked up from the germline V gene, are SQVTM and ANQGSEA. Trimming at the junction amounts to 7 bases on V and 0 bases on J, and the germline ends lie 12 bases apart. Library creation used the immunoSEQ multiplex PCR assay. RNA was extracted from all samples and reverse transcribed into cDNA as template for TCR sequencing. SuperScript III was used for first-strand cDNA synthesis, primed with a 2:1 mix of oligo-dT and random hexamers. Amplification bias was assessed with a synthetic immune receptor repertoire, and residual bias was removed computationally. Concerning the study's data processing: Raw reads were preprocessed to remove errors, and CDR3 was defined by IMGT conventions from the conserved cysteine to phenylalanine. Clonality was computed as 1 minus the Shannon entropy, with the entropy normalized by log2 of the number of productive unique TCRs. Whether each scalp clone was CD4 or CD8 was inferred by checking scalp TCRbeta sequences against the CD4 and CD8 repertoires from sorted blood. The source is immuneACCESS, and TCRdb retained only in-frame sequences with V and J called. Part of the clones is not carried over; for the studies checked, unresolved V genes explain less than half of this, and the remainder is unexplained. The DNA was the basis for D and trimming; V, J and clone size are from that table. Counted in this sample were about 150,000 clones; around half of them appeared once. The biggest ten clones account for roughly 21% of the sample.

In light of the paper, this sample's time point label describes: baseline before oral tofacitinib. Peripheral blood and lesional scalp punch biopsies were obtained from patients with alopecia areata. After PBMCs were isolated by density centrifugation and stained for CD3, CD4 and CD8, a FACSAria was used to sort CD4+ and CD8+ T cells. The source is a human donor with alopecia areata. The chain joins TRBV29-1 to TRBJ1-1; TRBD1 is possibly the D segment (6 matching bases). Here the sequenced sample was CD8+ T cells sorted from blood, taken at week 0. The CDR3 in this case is CSGAGAMNTEAFF. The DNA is TGCAGCGGAGCAGGGGCGATGAACACTGAAGCTTTCTTT.